The 21 T cell receptor beta chains given below trace back to one sample, sequenced in a study of T-cell reconstitution after alpha-beta-depleted transplantation in children. Unique molecular identifiers tagged the TCRbeta library. TCRdb independently ran MiXCR on the PCR reads; one entry per CDR3 protein. The data show hundreds of thousands of distinct CDR3 sequences, with around 13% seen just once and around 2.2% held by the top ten. The sequenced sample was PBMCs, mostly from graft donor cells, obtained 360 days after TCRalphabeta/CD19-depleted stem cell transplant. These receptors were collected from a male patient younger than 18 who had a stem cell transplant for acute myeloid leukemia, so the T cells may come from the graft donor.

This clonotype was detected only a few times. The V gene is TRBV5-1, the J gene TRBJ2-3; 9 nucleotides align to TRBD2. V was pared by 3 bases and J by 5 bases, with 10 bases of the junction left unmatched. Germline V gene data show CDR1 as SGHRS and CDR2 as YFSETQ. The CDR3 covers 16 residues. The CDR3 is CASSSFSGRFGDTQYF. CDR3 bases: TGCGCCAGCAGCTCCTTTAGCGGGAGATTTGGAGATACGCAGTATTTT.

The table lists this clonotype with a few counts. This rearrangement joins TRBV12-3 or TRBV12-4 to TRBJ2-3, with a weak D call TRBD2 (5 bases). The CDR3 is made up of 18 amino acids. The V end was cut by 4 bases, the J end by 0 bases, with 20 bases between. For the CDR3, the DNA is TGTGCCAGCAGTTACCCCCACGGGCTAGCTCCTAGCACAGATACGCAGTATTTT. It translates to CASSYPHGLAPSTDTQYF.

This clonotype was seen repeatedly, ten times or more. This rearrangement joins TRBV7-8 to TRBJ2-2, with 9 bases that match TRBD2. With 2 bases clipped from V and 2 bases from J, the junction kept 12 bases outside the gene matches. This CDR3 contains 19 residues. Germline V CDR1 and CDR2: SGHVS, FQNEAQ. The CDR3 coding sequence is TGTGCCAGCAGCTTAAGGGGGTCGAGTAGCGGGAGTAACACCGGGGAGCTGTTTTTT. Translation: CASSLRGSSSGSNTGELFF. The whole variable domain, filled in from reference TRBV7-8 and TRBJ2-2, reads GAGVSQSPRYKVAKRGQDVALRCDPISGHVSLFWYQQALGQGPEFLTYFQNEAQLDKSGLPSDRFFAERPEGSVSTLKIQRTQQEDSAVYLCASSLRGSSSGSNTGELFFGEGSRLTVL.

The CDR3 DNA reads as TGTGCCAGCAGTTCACCGGGACAGGGTCCCACAGATACGCAGTATTTT. Its protein is CASSSPGQGPTDTQYF. The chain combines TRBV6-5 with TRBJ2-3; 9 bases agree with TRBD1. This CDR3 is 16 amino acids long. CDR1 is MNHEY and CDR2 is SVGAGI in the germline V gene. V gave up 4 bases and J gave up 2 bases; unmatched junction bases: 7.

This chain uses TRBV20-1 with TRBJ2-1, with 11 nucleotides matching TRBD2. The CDR3 runs 14 residues. In germline, CDR1 is DFQATT, CDR2 SNEGSKA (reference sequence). The V and J ends lost 5 bases and 4 bases, in that order; junction bases with no gene match: 4. This CDR3 reads CSAGGLAEYNEQFF. The DNA of the CDR3 is TGCAGTGCTGGGGGACTAGCGGAATACAATGAGCAGTTCTTC.

This clonotype showed up many times. V is TRBV20-1 and J is TRBJ1-5, with D possibly TRBD1 on 6 matching bases. This CDR3 has 14 residues. Trimming pared 5 bases from V and 8 bases from J, leaving 19 bases between. Germline CDR1 and CDR2: DFQATT and SNEGSKA (reference sequence). As DNA, the CDR3 is TGCAGTGCTGGAATAACAGGGTTTATCAAGCCCCAGCATTTT. It codes for CSAGITGFIKPQHF.

This clonotype was seen a few times. V usage is TRBV6-2 or TRBV6-3 and J usage is TRBJ2-1; 11 bases agree with TRBD1. CDR3 length: 14 residues. Germline loops: CDR1 MNHEY, CDR2 SVGEGT. The V gene end was trimmed by 8 bases and the J gene end by 6 bases; junction bases not matched to a gene: 6. DNA of the CDR3: TGTGCCAGCCCTCGGGGACAGGGGGGCAATGAGCAGTTCTTC. This gives the protein CASPRGQGGNEQFF.

This chain joins TRBV25-1 and TRBJ2-1; D gene ambiguous. Germline V gene data show CDR1 as MGHDK and CDR2 as SYGVNS. Trimming left V 1 base short and J 10 bases short, with 11 bases between. This CDR3 has 13 amino acids. CDR3 in amino acids: CASSELAPDEQFF. CDR3 sequence (DNA): TGTGCCAGCAGTGAATTAGCCCCTGACGAGCAGTTCTTC.

There are a few counts of this clonotype. The rearrangement joins TRBV28 to TRBJ2-1; 8 nucleotides align to TRBD1. The V gene's germline CDR1 is MDHEN and CDR2 SYDVKM. V shed 5 bases, J shed 8 bases, and the junction held 8 bases outside the gene matches. The CDR3 loop spans 14 amino acids. CDR3 nucleotides: TGTGCCAGCAGTCTGACAGGGGTCGGCGATGAGCAGTTCTTC. Protein product: CASSLTGVGDEQFF.

This clonotype was recorded a few times. V gene TRBV27 combines with J gene TRBJ1-1, with D maybe TRBD1 (6 bases). Looked up from germline, CDR1 is MNHEY and CDR2 is SMNVEV (reference sequence). The CDR3 runs to 17 residues. The V end was cut by 2 bases, the J end by 0 bases, with 16 bases between. CDR3 sequence reads: CASSLRGGQLMNTEAFF. The CDR3 bases are TGTGCCAGCAGTTTAAGAGGGGGTCAATTAATGAACACTGAAGCTTTCTTT.

This rearrangement joins TRBV29-1 to TRBJ1-1; 8 bases map to TRBD1. Per the germline V gene, CDR1 is SQVTM and CDR2 is ANQGSEA. The CDR3 totals 16 residues. J gave up 0 bases and V 7 bases, and 13 bases lay outside the gene matches. The CDR3 reads CSALPTGALMNTEAFF. The CDR3 DNA reads as TGCAGCGCCCTACCGACAGGGGCCCTAATGAACACTGAAGCTTTCTTT.

V and J are TRBV20-1 and TRBJ2-7; D remains unclear. The V end lost 0 bases, the J end lost 0 bases, and 9 bases lay between the germline ends. The length of the CDR3 is 14 residues. Germline values: CDR1 DFQATT, CDR2 SNEGSKA (reference sequence). DNA of the CDR3: TGCAGTGCTAGAGACCCAACCGGCTCCTACGAGCAGTACTTC. This encodes CSARDPTGSYEQYF.

This clonotype has more than one count but fewer than ten. V is TRBV27 and J is TRBJ2-7, with a possible D match to TRBD1 (6 bases). Trimming shortened V by 5 bases and J by 3 bases, and 11 bases separated the two germline ends. The CDR3 is 13 amino acids. Germline V CDR1 and CDR2: MNHEY, SMNVEV (reference sequence). CDR3 DNA: TGTGCCAGCAGTGGAATCAGGGGCTACGAGCAGTACTTC. Protein: CASSGIRGYEQYF.

The V call is TRBV7-2, the J call TRBJ2-7; 8 bases align to TRBD2. The V segment lost 5 bases and the J segment 4 bases; nucleotides outside the gene matches: 16. The CDR3 totals 17 residues. CDR1 SGHTA and CDR2 FQGNSA come from the germline V gene. The CDR3 sequence: CASSLYSGTGNQYEQYF. CDR3 nucleotides: TGTGCCAGCAGCCTCTATAGCGGGACTGGAAATCAGTACGAGCAGTACTTC.

This clonotype was seen more than once but under ten times. This rearrangement joins TRBV6-1 to TRBJ2-5; D is perhaps TRBD1 (5 bases). Germline CDR1 MNHNS, CDR2 SASEGT. The CDR3 covers 14 residues. V was clipped by 6 bases and J by 4 bases, with 15 bases between them. In DNA, the CDR3 is TGTGCCAGCAGACGAAGTGAGCAGGGAGAGACCCAGTACTTC. As protein: CASRRSEQGETQYF.

There are a few counts of this clonotype. CDR3 sequence: CAWMAGGPVVRQFF. In DNA form, the CDR3 reads TGTGCCTGGATGGCGGGAGGGCCTGTCGTTAGGCAGTTCTTC. V and J are TRBV30 and TRBJ2-1; 9 bases are a match to TRBD2. J was trimmed by 12 bases and V by 4 bases; bases with no gene match: 13. Germline V gene data show CDR1 as GTSNPN and CDR2 as SVGIG (reference sequence). This CDR3 contains 14 residues.

This chain links TRBV10-3 with TRBJ2-1; TRBD1 aligns across 7 bases. CDR1 and CDR2 from the germline V gene are ENHRY and SYGVKD. Germline trimming cut 2 bases from V and 6 bases from J; bases unmatched to any gene: 7. There are 15 residues in the CDR3. As DNA, the CDR3 is TGTGCCATCAGTGAGGCACAGGGGTATAGCAATGAGCAGTTCTTC. Protein product: CAISEAQGYSNEQFF.

The chain combines TRBV4-2 with TRBJ2-3; tentative D call: TRBD2 (6 bases). The CDR3 runs 17 residues. Germline V gene data show CDR1 as LGHNA and CDR2 as YNFKEQ. The germline V and J ends were trimmed by 1 base and 2 bases, with 16 bases remaining between them. The CDR3 is CASSQVWGDPTTDTQYF. Here the CDR3 DNA reads TGTGCCAGCAGCCAAGTCTGGGGGGACCCAACCACAGATACGCAGTATTTT.

The rearrangement links TRBV7-2 to TRBJ2-1; 7 bases align to TRBD2. CDR1 SGHTA and CDR2 FQGNSA come from the germline V gene. The V gene end was trimmed by 2 bases and the J gene end by 5 bases; junction bases not matched to a gene: 12. CDR3 length: 17 amino acids. The CDR3 region is CASSLSPSLAANNEQFF. The CDR3, as DNA: TGTGCCAGCAGCTTATCGCCCAGTCTAGCGGCGAACAATGAGCAGTTCTTC.

This sequence joins TRBV29-1 and TRBJ1-1; unclear D gene. Trimming took 3 bases from V and 7 from J, leaving 18 bases between them. Germline V gives CDR1 SQVTM, CDR2 ANQGSEA. The CDR3 runs to 14 residues. The chain's CDR3 is CSVDSLALTVEAFF. The CDR3 DNA sequence: TGCAGCGTTGATTCTCTCGCTTTAACCGTTGAAGCTTTCTTT. Full variable domain (missing parts from reference TRBV29-1 and TRBJ1-1): SAVISQKPSRDICQRGTSLTIQCQVDSQVTMMFWYRQQPGQSLTLIATANQGSEATYESGFVIDKFPISRPNLTFSTLTVSNMSPEDSSIYLCSVDSLALTVEAFFGQGTRLTVV.

This clonotype has ten or more counts. In DNA form, the CDR3 reads TGTGCCACCAGTGATTTTAAGCTAGGGCTTGGCACCGGGGAGCTGTTTTTT. Translated: CATSDFKLGLGTGELFF. The J gene is TRBJ2-2, the V gene TRBV24-1; no definite D call. The CDR3 loop spans 17 amino acids. CDR1 is KGHDR, CDR2 SFDVKD, per germline. V was clipped by 1 base and J by 4 bases, with 15 bases between them.